This T cell receptor beta chain was sequenced during a study of blood T cell repertoires in COVID-19. Overall study: PBMCs, B-cell-depleted T cells, or T cells provided the cDNA or gDNA that made up the material.

As originally analysed: Amplified reference gene primers provided the basis for estimating nucleated cell counts. Sequencing was performed with immunoSEQ multiplex PCR; in TCRdb, only in-frame clones are kept and a portion is missing. For V, J and clone size, that table is used; D and trimming come from the DNA. The sample lists some 74,000 clones, roughly 76% occurring once. The germline V and J ends were trimmed by 2 bases and 4 bases, with 14 bases remaining between them. The germline CDR1 and CDR2 sequences are SEHNR and FQNEAQ (reference sequence). This CDR3 contains 15 residues. V is TRBV7-9 and J is TRBJ2-5, with D tentatively TRBD1 (6 bases). The sequence derives from a man between 65 and 79 years old with active or convalescent COVID-19. Material for sequencing was peripheral blood. The CDR3 coding sequence is TGTGCCAGCAGCTTAATGACAGGCATAGCAGAGACCCAGTACTTC. This encodes CASSLMTGIAETQYF.